This TCR beta chain stems from a study of blood T cell repertoires in COVID-19. Background on the study: Researchers got acute and convalescent COVID-19 samples from the United States, Italy and Spain.

In terms of age and location, participants ranged from roughly 18 to 90 years and lived in around 22 US areas. Original handling: The assay estimated nucleated cells by amplifying reference gene primers. Sequenced by immunoSEQ multiplex PCR; TCRdb stores in-frame clones only, minus some. D and trimming were read from the DNA, whereas the V and J calls and clone size are those reported in that table. The table has about 200,000 clones, around 92% seen once. Sequencing was performed on PBMCs or T cells enriched from blood (not recorded which). This receptor was taken from a woman between 25 and 40 years old with acute COVID-19.

The CDR3 loop is CASSYRDSQDTQYF. In nucleotides, the CDR3 is TGTGCCAGCAGCTATCGGGACAGCCAAGATACGCAGTATTTT. The V call is TRBV27, the J call TRBJ2-3, with TRBD1 matching over 7 bases. Germline V CDR1 and CDR2: MNHEY, SMNVEV (reference sequence). The CDR3 runs 14 residues. V lost 6 bases, J lost 5 bases, and 8 bases stayed unmatched.